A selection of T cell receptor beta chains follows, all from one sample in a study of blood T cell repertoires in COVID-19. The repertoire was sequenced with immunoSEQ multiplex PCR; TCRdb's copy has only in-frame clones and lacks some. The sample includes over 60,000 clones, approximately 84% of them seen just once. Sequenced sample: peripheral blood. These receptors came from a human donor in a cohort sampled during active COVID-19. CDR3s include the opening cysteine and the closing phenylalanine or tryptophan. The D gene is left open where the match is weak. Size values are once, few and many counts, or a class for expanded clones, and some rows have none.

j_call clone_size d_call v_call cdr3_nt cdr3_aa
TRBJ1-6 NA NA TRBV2 TGTGCCAGCAGCCGAGGACAGTCAACACCCCTCCACTTT CASSRGQSTPLHF
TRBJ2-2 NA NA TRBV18 TGTGCCAGCTCACGGGAGGACACCGGGGAGCTGTTTTTT CASSREDTGELFF
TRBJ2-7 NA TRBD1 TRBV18 TGTGCCAGCTCACCGACGGACAGGGACGGCGAGCAGTACTTC CASSPTDRDGEQYF
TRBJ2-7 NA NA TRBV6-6 TGTGCCAGCAGTTACTTAGCGGACTCCGCCTACGAGCAGTACTTC CASSYLADSAYEQYF
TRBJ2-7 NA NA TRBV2 TGTGCCAGCAGGGAGACAGGCCTGTCCTACGAGCAGTACTTC CASRETGLSYEQYF
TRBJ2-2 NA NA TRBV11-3 TGTGCCAGCAGCCCCAGCAGGGGGAGGACCGGGGAGCTGTTTTTT CASSPSRGRTGELFF
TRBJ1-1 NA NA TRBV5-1 TGCGCCAGCAGCTCTGGGCAGATTTACACTGAAGCTTTCTTT CASSSGQIYTEAFF
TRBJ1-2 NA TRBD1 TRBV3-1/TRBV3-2 TGTGCCAGCAGCCTGCAACAGGGGCATGGCTACACCTTC CASSLQQGHGYTF
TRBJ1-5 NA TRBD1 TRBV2 TGTGCCAGCAGAGCTGGGACAGGGAGGTACCAGCCCCAGCATTTT CASRAGTGRYQPQHF
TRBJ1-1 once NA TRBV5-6 TGTGCCAGCAGCTTGTCGAGGAGGGACACTGAAGCTTTCTTT CASSLSRRDTEAFF
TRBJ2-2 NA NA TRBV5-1 TGCGCCAGCAGCCTGGCGGGCAGGGGTAGCCGCACCGGGGAGCTGTTTTTT CASSLAGRGSRTGELFF
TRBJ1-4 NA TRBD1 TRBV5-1 TGCGCCAGCAGCCGGTCTCGACAGGGGGGAACTAATGAAAAACTGTTTTTT CASSRSRQGGTNEKLFF
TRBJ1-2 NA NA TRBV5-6 TGTGCCAGCAGCTTGGGAGGCGTCAGTTCTAACTATGGCTACACCTTC CASSLGGVSSNYGYTF
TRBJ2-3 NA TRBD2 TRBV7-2 TGTGCCAGCAGCTTTGGGACTAGCGGCACAGATACGCAGTATTTT CASSFGTSGTDTQYF
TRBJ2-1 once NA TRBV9 TGTGCCAGCAGCGTAGGCGGGACGAAGAGCTCCTACAATGAGCAGTTCTTC CASSVGGTKSSYNEQFF
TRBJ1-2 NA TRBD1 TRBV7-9 TGTGCCAGCAGCGCCCGGGACAGGGTGGTTGGCTACACCTTC CASSARDRVVGYTF
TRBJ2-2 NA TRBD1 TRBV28 TGTGCCAGCCGCCCGCGAGGGACAGGGTCCGGGGAGCTGTTTTTT CASRPRGTGSGELFF
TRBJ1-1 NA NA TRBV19 TGTGCCAGTAGTATGTCAGGTGGGGGGGCTGAAGCTTTCTTT CASSMSGGGAEAFF
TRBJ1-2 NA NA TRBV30 TGTGCCTGGAGTGTAAATTACAGGCCGATAAACTATGGCTACACCTTC CAWSVNYRPINYGYTF
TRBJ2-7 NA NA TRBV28 TGTGCCAGCAGGGGAGGGGGACTCCGAACCTACGAGCAGTACTTC CASRGGGLRTYEQYF
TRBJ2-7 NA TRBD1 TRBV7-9 TGTGCCAGCAGCCCCGGGACAGGGGGCGACGAGCAGTACTTC CASSPGTGGDEQYF
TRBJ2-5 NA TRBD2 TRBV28 TGTGCCAGCAACCCGGGCGAGTCTAGCGGGCGGGAGACCCAGTACTTC CASNPGESSGRETQYF
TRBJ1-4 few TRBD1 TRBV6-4 TGTGCCAGCAGTGACTCGACCCGAGACAGGGTGCATGAAAAACTGTTTTTT CASSDSTRDRVHEKLFF
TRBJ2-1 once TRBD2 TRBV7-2 TGTGCCACCACCTTGGGGGGGTTCGGCAATGAGCAGTTCTTC CATTLGGFGNEQFF
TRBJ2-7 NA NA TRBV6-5 TGTGCCAGCAGTTACGACGCAGCGGAAAGCTCCTACGAGCAGTACTTC CASSYDAAESSYEQYF
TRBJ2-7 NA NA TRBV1 TGCACCAGCAGCCAAGGATTCGCCGGGACTAACTCCTACGAGCAGTACTTC CTSSQGFAGTNSYEQYF
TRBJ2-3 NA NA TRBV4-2 TGTGCCAGCAGCCAGGCTCGGGGCGGGACGGGAGATACGCAGTATTTT CASSQARGGTGDTQYF
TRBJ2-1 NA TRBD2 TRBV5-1 TGCGCCAGCAGCTTTGCGGTCCTAGCGGGAGTCAATGAGCAGTTCTTC CASSFAVLAGVNEQFF
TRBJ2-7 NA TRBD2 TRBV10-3 TGTGCCATAGGACTAGCGGGGTCCTACGAGCAGTACTTC CAIGLAGSYEQYF
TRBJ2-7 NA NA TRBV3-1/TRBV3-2 TGTGCCAGCAGCCAATTGGACTACTCAGAGCAGTACTTC CASSQLDYSEQYF
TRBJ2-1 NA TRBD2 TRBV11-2 TGTGCCAGCAGCTCCCGGGACTACTACAATGAGCAGTTCTTC CASSSRDYYNEQFF
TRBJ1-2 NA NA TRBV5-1 TGCGCCAGCAGACTCGACATTAGTGGCTATGGCTACACCTTC CASRLDISGYGYTF
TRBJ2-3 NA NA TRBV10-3 TGTGCCATCAGTGCCGGACTCAGCACAGATACGCAGTATTTT CAISAGLSTDTQYF
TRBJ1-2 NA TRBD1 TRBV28 TGTGCCAGCAGTCCGGGACAGCATGGCTACACCTTC CASSPGQHGYTF
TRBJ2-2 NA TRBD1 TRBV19 TGTGCCAGTAGTACAACCGGGACAGGGGTCGGCACCGGGGAGCTGTTTTTT CASSTTGTGVGTGELFF
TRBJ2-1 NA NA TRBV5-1 TGCGCCAGCAGCTTGGTGGGGGGACCAAACAATGAGCAGTTCTTC CASSLVGGPNNEQFF
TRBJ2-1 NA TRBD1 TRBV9 TGTGCCAGCAGCGTTGCAGGACAGGGGGCATGGGATGAGCAGTTCTTC CASSVAGQGAWDEQFF
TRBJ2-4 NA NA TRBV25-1 TGTGCCAGCAGTGAAGAAGCAAACATTCAGTACTTC CASSEEANIQYF
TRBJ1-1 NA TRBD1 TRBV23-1 TGCGCCAGCAGAAAAAGGGGGCCCACTGAAGCTTTCTTT CASRKRGPTEAFF
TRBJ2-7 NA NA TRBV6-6 TGTGCCACTGCAATGTTTGAGGGCTACGAGCAGTACTTC CATAMFEGYEQYF
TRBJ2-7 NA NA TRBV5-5 TGTGCCAGCAGCTTGGCGGAGGAATATTACGAGCAGTACTTC CASSLAEEYYEQYF
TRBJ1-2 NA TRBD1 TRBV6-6 TGTGCCAGCAGGCCCGGGACAGGGGCCTATGGCTACACCTTC CASRPGTGAYGYTF
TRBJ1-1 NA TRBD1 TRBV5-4 TGTGCCAGCAGCTCGACAGGGGGCGTCACTGAAGCTTTCTTT CASSSTGGVTEAFF
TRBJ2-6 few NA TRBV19 TGTGCCAGTAGGGGTGCGGACTCTGGGGCCAACGTCCTGACTTTC CASRGADSGANVLTF
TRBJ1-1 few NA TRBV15 TGTGCCACCAGCCTAGCCCACGCCGGTGAAGTTTTCTTT CATSLAHAGEVFF
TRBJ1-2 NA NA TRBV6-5 TGTGCCAGCAGCCTCACGGGGGTTGGCTACACCTTC CASSLTGVGYTF
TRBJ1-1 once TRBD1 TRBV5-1 TGCGCCAGCAGCTCACAGGGGGCCTCTAGGAACACTGAAGCTTTCTTT CASSSQGASRNTEAFF
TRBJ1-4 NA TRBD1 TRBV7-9 TGTGCCAGCAGCCGGCGGACAGGGGGTGTTGAAAAACTGTTTTTT CASSRRTGGVEKLFF
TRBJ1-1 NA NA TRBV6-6 TGTGCCAGCAGTTACCAGGCCTTTAACACTGAAGCTTTCTTT CASSYQAFNTEAFF
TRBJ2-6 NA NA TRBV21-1 TGTGCCAGCAGCAAGGACAGGATAGTCTCTGGGGCCAACGTCCTGACTTTC CASSKDRIVSGANVLTF
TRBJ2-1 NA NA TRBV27 TGTGCCAGCAGTCCCCCAGCAGGGCGCTCCTACAATGAGCAGTTCTTC CASSPPAGRSYNEQFF
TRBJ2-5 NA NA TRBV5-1 TGCGCCAGCAGCCTCGACATAGGAGGAGAGACCCAGTACTTC CASSLDIGGETQYF
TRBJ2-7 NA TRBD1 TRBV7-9 TGTGCCAGCAGCGGACAGGGATCCTACGAGCAGTACTTC CASSGQGSYEQYF
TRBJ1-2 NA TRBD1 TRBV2 TGTGCCAGCAGCTTGGGACAGGGGAGAGGCTACACCTTC CASSLGQGRGYTF